This passage covers 24 T cell receptor beta chains from one sample sequenced in a study of T cell responses to AZD1222 COVID-19 vaccine. Produced via immunoSEQ multiplex PCR; TCRdb's table is partial and in-frame only. The table has some 130,000 clones, over 75% seen once. The sample consisted of peripheral blood, taken on day 0 of MenACWY control vaccination. These receptors were obtained from an adult in good health.

The chain employs TRBV18 and TRBJ2-3, with 7 bases identical to TRBD2. Looked up from germline, CDR1 is KGHSH and CDR2 is LQKENI. The CDR3 has 16 residues. V trimming: 0 bases; J trimming: 4 bases; junction bases outside the gene matches: 7. The DNA for the CDR3 is TGTGCCAGCTCACCACCAGCGGGAATAGGCGCAGATACGCAGTATTTT. It codes for CASSPPAGIGADTQYF.

The chain recombines TRBV2 with TRBJ2-3, with 12 nucleotides matching TRBD2. After removal of 6 bases from V and 4 bases from J, the junction contained 11 bases not matched to a gene. The germline gives CDR1 SNHLY, CDR2 FYNNEI. The CDR3 length is 17 residues. CDR3 residues: CASSSPSGRALSDTQYF. DNA for the CDR3: TGTGCCAGCAGCTCTCCTAGCGGGAGGGCCCTCTCAGATACGCAGTATTTT. Drawing the rest from reference TRBV2 and TRBJ2-3, the complete variable domain is EPEVTQTPSHQVTQMGQEVILRCVPISNHLYFYWYRQILGQKVEFLVSFYNNEISEKSEIFDDQFSVERPDGSNFTLKIRSTKLEDSAMYFCASSSPSGRALSDTQYFGPGTRLTVL.

V is TRBV28 and J is TRBJ1-2; the D gene is possibly TRBD1 (6 bases). V lost 5 bases and J 4 bases, leaving 17 bases between the germline ends. The CDR3 covers 15 residues. Per the germline V gene, CDR1 is MDHEN and CDR2 is SYDVKM. As DNA, the CDR3 is TGTGCCAGCAGTCCCCCCGGGACACCCTCCTATGGCTACACCTTC. Protein: CASSPPGTPSYGYTF.

This chain connects TRBV4-1 to TRBJ1-1, with D hard to call. Germline CDR1 reads MGHRA; CDR2 reads YSYEKL. V gave up 3 bases and J gave up 0 bases, with 14 bases separating them. The CDR3 spans 16 residues. The CDR3: CASSHFQTGMNTEAFF. The CDR3 region has the DNA TGCGCCAGCAGCCATTTCCAGACTGGCATGAACACTGAAGCTTTCTTT.

This clone was counted between two and nine times. The gene calls are TRBV19 and TRBJ1-4, with 8 bases fitting TRBD1. The V and J ends lost 6 bases and 8 bases, in that order; junction bases with no gene match: 11. CDR1 is LNHDA and CDR2 is SQIVND in the germline V gene (reference sequence). This CDR3 is built from 15 residues. CDR3 amino acids: CASSKTGTGIEKLFF. CDR3 DNA: TGTGCCAGTAGCAAAACCGGGACAGGAATCGAAAAACTGTTTTTT.

This sequence joins TRBV28 and TRBJ2-7; TRBD1 aligns across 7 bases. The CDR3 totals 15 residues. Trimming cost V 2 bases and J 2 bases; bases outside gene matches: 6. CDR1 MDHEN and CDR2 SYDVKM come from the germline V gene. CDR3 amino acids: CASSLIGTATYEQYF. The CDR3 coding sequence is TGTGCCAGCAGTTTAATCGGGACAGCAACCTACGAGCAGTACTTC.

The gene calls are TRBV9 and TRBJ2-3, with 7 bases matching TRBD1. The germline CDR1 and CDR2 sequences are SGDLS and YYNGEE. V lost 2 bases to trimming and J lost 2 bases; unmatched junction nucleotides: 2. The length of the CDR3 is 14 residues. For the CDR3, the DNA is TGTGCCAGCAGCGTCCAGGGGGTCACAGATACGCAGTATTTT. Its protein is CASSVQGVTDTQYF. Together with reference TRBV9 and TRBJ2-3, the CDR3 gives the full variable domain: DSGVTQTPKHLITATGQRVTLRCSPRSGDLSVYWYQQSLDQGLQFLIQYYNGEERAKGNILERFSAQQFPDLHSELNLSSLELGDSALYFCASSVQGVTDTQYFGPGTRLTVL.

The chain carries TRBV9 and TRBJ1-1; no clear D. V lost 5 bases and J 0 bases, leaving 8 bases between the germline ends. Germline CDR1 SGDLS, CDR2 YYNGEE. The CDR3 is 13 amino acids. CDR3 region: CASSTAMNTEAFF. The CDR3 DNA is TGTGCCAGCAGTACAGCCATGAACACTGAAGCTTTCTTT.

The V gene is TRBV28, the J gene TRBJ2-1, with TRBD2 identical over 8 bases. The CDR3 has 13 residues. The V segment lost 6 bases and the J segment 4 bases; nucleotides outside the gene matches: 2. The germline V gene encodes CDR1 MDHEN and CDR2 SYDVKM. The CDR3 here is CASSSSGYNEQFF. The CDR3 coding sequence is TGTGCCAGCAGCTCTAGCGGGTACAATGAGCAGTTCTTC.

The chain uses TRBV28 and TRBJ2-1; no clear D gene. CDR1 MDHEN and CDR2 SYDVKM come from the germline V gene. V was shortened by 2 bases and J by 8 bases, with 7 bases between the two germline ends. CDR3 length: 12 amino acids. The CDR3 DNA is TGTGCCAGCAGTTTAAGTTGGGATGAGCAGTTCTTC. Its protein product is CASSLSWDEQFF. Full variable domain (missing parts from reference TRBV28 and TRBJ2-1): DVKVTQSSRYLVKRTGEKVFLECVQDMDHENMFWYRQDPGLGLRLIYFSYDVKMKEKGDIPEGYSVSREKKERFSLILESASTNQTSMYLCASSLSWDEQFFGPGTRLTVL.

The chain recombines TRBV18 with TRBJ1-3; 7 nucleotides agree with TRBD1. V shed 3 bases, J shed 0 bases, and the junction held 2 bases outside the gene matches. Germline-derived CDR1 and CDR2 are KGHSH and LQKENI. The CDR3 covers 15 residues. The CDR3 spells CASSPGQFSGNTIYF. The CDR3 nucleotides are TGTGCCAGCTCACCGGGACAGTTCTCTGGAAACACCATATATTTT. Together with reference TRBV18 and TRBJ1-3, the CDR3 gives the full variable domain: NAGVMQNPRHLVRRRGQEARLRCSPMKGHSHVYWYRQLPEEGLKFMVYLQKENIIDESGMPKERFSAEFPKEGPSILRIQQVVRGDSAAYFCASSPGQFSGNTIYFGEGSWLTVV.

The chain has TRBV3-1 (or the pseudogene TRBV3-2) and TRBJ1-1; 7 positions match TRBD1. Trimming took 1 base from V and 10 from J; bases not matched to a gene: 12. CDR1 is LGHDT and CDR2 is YNNKEL in the germline V gene (reference sequence). The CDR3 sequence is 15 residues long. This CDR3 is CASSQADRDLRGAFF. In DNA, the CDR3 is TGTGCCAGCAGCCAAGCAGACAGGGACCTCCGTGGAGCTTTCTTT.

The chain carries TRBV5-4 and TRBJ2-1; D uncertain. CDR1 is SGHNT, CDR2 YYREEE, per germline (reference sequence). The CDR3 consists of 15 residues. Trimming stripped 4 bases from V and 0 bases from J, with 11 bases between. The CDR3 region is CASSPTLSSYNEQFF. CDR3 nucleotide sequence: TGTGCCAGCAGCCCTACGTTGAGCTCCTACAATGAGCAGTTCTTC.

The chain's CDR3 is CASSRDQLDGYTF. DNA of the CDR3: TGTGCCAGCAGTAGGGATCAGCTGGATGGCTACACCTTC. The chain is built from TRBV6-5 and TRBJ1-2; D is unclear. V dropped 5 bases and J dropped 6 bases, with 13 bases sitting between them. Germline lookup yields CDR1 MNHEY and CDR2 SVGAGI. CDR3 size: 13 residues.

V is TRBV6-5 and J is TRBJ2-7; D might be TRBD1 or TRBD2, each matching 5 bases. Germline values: CDR1 MNHEY, CDR2 SVGAGI. The CDR3 totals 15 residues. V was clipped by 0 bases and J by 7 bases, with 16 bases between them. The CDR3 bases are TGTGCCAGCAGTTACTCAGGGACGCGTGCCTGGGAGCAGTACTTC. Its protein is CASSYSGTRAWEQYF.

The chain joins TRBV28 to TRBJ1-6, with D perhaps TRBD1 (6 bases). V was trimmed by 2 bases and J by 9 bases, leaving 17 bases between them. This CDR3 is built from 16 residues. CDR1 MDHEN and CDR2 SYDVKM come from the germline V gene. In DNA, the CDR3 is TGTGCCAGCAGTTTACGGGCAGGGGTTGGTTTTTCACCCCTCCACTTT. This sequence encodes CASSLRAGVGFSPLHF.

The chain is built from TRBV10-2 and TRBJ1-6; D is undetermined. The germline V and J ends were trimmed by 7 bases and 4 bases, with 17 bases remaining between them. The germline V gene encodes CDR1 WSHSY and CDR2 SAAADI. This CDR3 region has 16 residues. The CDR3 sequence is CASNMDNGPYNSPLHF. The CDR3 DNA sequence: TGCGCCAGCAACATGGATAATGGGCCTTATAATTCACCCCTCCACTTT.

Here the CDR3 reads CASSWGGLVADTQYF. In DNA form, the CDR3 reads TGCGCCAGCAGCTGGGGGGGACTAGTGGCAGATACGCAGTATTTT. The V call is TRBV5-1, the J call TRBJ2-3; 8 nucleotides match TRBD2. There are 15 residues in the CDR3. The trim removed 3 bases at V and 4 bases at J, leaving 7 bases unmatched. Germline CDR1 and CDR2: SGHRS and YFSETQ. Complete variable domain (other parts from reference TRBV5-1 and TRBJ2-3): KAGVTQTPRYLIKTRGQQVTLSCSPISGHRSVSWYQQTPGQGLQFLFEYFSETQRNKGNFPGRFSGRQFSNSRSEMNVSTLELGDSALYLCASSWGGLVADTQYFGPGTRLTVL.

DNA for the CDR3: TGTGCCAGCAGCGGGTCGACAGGGCTGGGTTCACCCCTCCACTTT. Translated: CASSGSTGLGSPLHF. The chain carries TRBV9 and TRBJ1-6, with TRBD1 identical over 7 bases. The junction had 9 bases not matched to a gene; V was cut back by 3 bases and J by 9 bases. This CDR3 has 15 amino acids. Germline CDR1 reads SGDLS; CDR2 reads YYNGEE.

This clone was recorded a few times. The chain uses TRBV12-5 and TRBJ2-3; perhaps TRBD2 as D (6 bases). CDR1 is LGHNT, CDR2 FRNRAP, per germline. The CDR3 length is 15 residues. V was cut by 7 bases and J by 2 bases, with 16 bases left in between. The CDR3 here is CASAAHGGTTDTQYF. As DNA, the CDR3 is TGTGCTAGTGCTGCCCACGGCGGGACCACAGATACGCAGTATTTT.

The chain recombines TRBV11-3 with TRBJ2-3, with 11 bases matching TRBD2. Germline CDR1 and CDR2: SGHNT and YENEEA. With 1 base clipped from V and 6 bases from J, the junction kept 6 bases outside the gene matches. There are 16 residues in the CDR3. The CDR3 bases are TGTGCCAGCAGCTTAGTAGCGGGAGGGCCTACTGATACGCAGTATTTT. This gives the protein CASSLVAGGPTDTQYF.

The rearrangement links TRBV11-2 to TRBJ1-3, with a tentative D call TRBD1 (6 bases). Germline loops: CDR1 SGHAT, CDR2 FQNNGV. The ends were cut back, 4 bases at V and 0 bases at J, with 13 bases in the middle. This CDR3 region has 16 residues. The CDR3 DNA is TGTGCCAGCAGCTCCGGACAGCTAATCTCTGGAAACACCATATATTTT. Translation gives CASSSGQLISGNTIYF.

The V gene is TRBV7-6, the J gene TRBJ2-2; D might be TRBD1 (6 bases). Germline loops: CDR1 SGHVS, CDR2 FNYEAQ. This CDR3 region has 16 residues. V shed 1 base and J shed 0 bases, with 9 bases lying between them. In DNA, the CDR3 is TGTGCCAGCAGCTTAGTGGGACACCCGAACACCGGGGAGCTGTTTTTT. It yields the protein CASSLVGHPNTGELFF.

The chain employs TRBV9 and TRBJ2-7, with D possibly TRBD2 on 5 matching bases. The germline V gene has CDR1 SGDLS and CDR2 YYNGEE. This CDR3 region has 13 residues. The V and J ends lost 0 bases and 3 bases respectively, with 7 bases between them. Here the CDR3 reads CASSVDGSYEQYF. The CDR3 nucleotides read TGTGCCAGCAGCGTAGATGGGAGCTACGAGCAGTACTTC. The full variable domain, completed using reference TRBV9 and TRBJ2-7, is DSGVTQTPKHLITATGQRVTLRCSPRSGDLSVYWYQQSLDQGLQFLIQYYNGEERAKGNILERFSAQQFPDLHSELNLSSLELGDSALYFCASSVDGSYEQYFGPGTRLTVT.